Following are 7 T cell receptor beta chains from one sample sequenced in a study of T cell responses to AZD1222 COVID-19 vaccine. Sequencing used immunoSEQ multiplex PCR; TCRdb keeps in-frame clones, though not all of them. The data hold some 130,000 clones, with 87% observed a single time. This specimen was peripheral blood, taken on day 0 of AZD1222 vaccination. These receptors originate from an adult in good health.

The chain carries TRBV9 and TRBJ2-3, with TRBD1 identical over 7 bases. V was clipped by 0 bases and J by 2 bases; unmatched bases: 6. This CDR3 comprises 16 residues. Germline V CDR1 and CDR2: SGDLS, YYNGEE. CDR3 sequence (DNA): TGTGCCAGCAGCGTAGCAGGGGGATTAAACACAGATACGCAGTATTTT. Translating gives CASSVAGGLNTDTQYF.

The genes are TRBV4-1 and TRBJ1-5; no reliable D call. V lost 0 bases to trimming and J lost 3 bases, with 3 bases between them. The CDR3 is 13 residues long. The germline V gene encodes CDR1 MGHRA and CDR2 YSYEKL. The CDR3 is CASSQDFNQPQHF. The CDR3 DNA is TGCGCCAGCAGCCAAGATTTCAATCAGCCCCAGCATTTT.

The chain links TRBV5-1 to TRBJ1-1, with D maybe TRBD1 (5 bases). With 4 bases removed from V and 12 bases from J, the gap between germline ends came to 25 bases. The CDR3 consists of 15 residues. Germline-derived CDR1 and CDR2 are SGHRS and YFSETQ. This chain's CDR3 is CASSLGGAWGGLTFF. As DNA, the CDR3 is TGCGCCAGCAGCCTCGGTGGGGCCTGGGGAGGATTGACTTTCTTT.

This chain links TRBV2 with TRBJ2-1; D might be TRBD1 or TRBD2, each matching 5 bases. This CDR3 is built from 12 residues. Trimming removed 6 bases from V and 9 bases from J, with 12 bases in between. Germline V lookup: CDR1 SNHLY, CDR2 FYNNEI. CDR3 sequence: CASRPDSGEQFF. The CDR3 coding sequence is TGTGCCAGCAGGCCCGACAGCGGTGAGCAGTTCTTC.

The CDR3 here is CAWSVRPSEETQYF. The CDR3 nucleotides read TGTGCCTGGAGTGTACGCCCTAGCGAAGAGACCCAGTACTTC. The J gene is TRBJ2-5, the V gene TRBV30; maybe TRBD2 (6 bases). The germline V and J ends were trimmed by 0 bases and 3 bases, with 11 bases remaining between them. The CDR3 is made up of 14 amino acids. Germline values: CDR1 GTSNPN, CDR2 SVGIG (reference sequence).

V usage is TRBV6-5 and J usage is TRBJ1-1; maybe TRBD1 (5 bases). Germline V gene lookup returns CDR1 MNHEY and CDR2 SVGAGI. The V end was cut by 4 bases, the J end by 5 bases, with 8 bases between. The CDR3 is 12 amino acids. This chain's CDR3 is CASSLGETEAFF. The CDR3 DNA sequence: TGTGCCAGCAGTTTGGGGGAAACTGAAGCTTTCTTT.

The rearrangement links TRBV6-5 to TRBJ1-1; D perhaps matches TRBD1 (5 bases). The germline V gene has CDR1 MNHEY and CDR2 SVGAGI. This CDR3 is 14 amino acids long. V lost 10 bases and J lost 1, with 16 bases in between. The chain's CDR3 is CANNGGRENTEAFF. CDR3 DNA sequence: TGTGCCAACAATGGTGGCAGGGAGAACACTGAAGCTTTCTTT.